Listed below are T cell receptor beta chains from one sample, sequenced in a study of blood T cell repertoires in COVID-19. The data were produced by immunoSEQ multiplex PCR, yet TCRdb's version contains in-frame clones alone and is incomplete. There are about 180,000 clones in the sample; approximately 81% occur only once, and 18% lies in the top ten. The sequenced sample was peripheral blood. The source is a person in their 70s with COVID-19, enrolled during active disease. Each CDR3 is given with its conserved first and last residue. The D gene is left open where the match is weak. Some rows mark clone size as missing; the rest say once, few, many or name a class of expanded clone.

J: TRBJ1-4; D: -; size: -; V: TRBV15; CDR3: CATSRDNSNEKLFF; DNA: TGTGCCACCAGCAGGGACAACTCTAATGAAAAACTGTTTTTT
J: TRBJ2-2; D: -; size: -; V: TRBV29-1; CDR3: CSVQELRFGELFF; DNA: TGCAGCGTGCAGGAACTTAGGTTCGGGGAGCTGTTTTTT
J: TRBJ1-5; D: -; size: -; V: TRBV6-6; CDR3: CASTRDPDGPQHF; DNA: TGTGCCAGCACCAGGGATCCCGATGGGCCCCAGCATTTT
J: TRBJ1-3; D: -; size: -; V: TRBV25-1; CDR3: CASSEKRNSSYTIYF; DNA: TGTGCCAGCAGTGAAAAAAGAAACAGCTCTTACACCATATATTTT
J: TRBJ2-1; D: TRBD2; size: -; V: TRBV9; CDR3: CASSRGGPSYNEQFF; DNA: TGTGCCAGCAGCCGGGGGGGCCCGTCCTACAATGAGCAGTTCTTC
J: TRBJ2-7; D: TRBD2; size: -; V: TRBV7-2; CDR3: CASSLAGTSGTTYEQYF; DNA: TGTGCCAGCAGCTTAGCGGGGACTAGCGGGACCACCTACGAGCAGTACTTC
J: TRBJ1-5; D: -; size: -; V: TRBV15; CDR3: CATSRQGSNQPQHF; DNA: TGTGCCACCAGCAGACAGGGTAGCAATCAGCCCCAGCATTTT
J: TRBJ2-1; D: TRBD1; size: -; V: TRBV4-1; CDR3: CASSQPGQGREQFF; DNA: TGCGCCAGCAGCCAACCGGGACAGGGACGTGAGCAGTTCTTC
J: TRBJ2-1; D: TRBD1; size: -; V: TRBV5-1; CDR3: CASSGDRIYNEQFF; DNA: TGCGCCAGCAGCGGGGACAGGATTTACAATGAGCAGTTCTTC
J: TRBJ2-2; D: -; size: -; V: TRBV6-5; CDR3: CASSYPPRGTGELFF; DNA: TGTGCCAGCAGTTACCCTCCTAGGGGGACCGGGGAGCTGTTTTTT
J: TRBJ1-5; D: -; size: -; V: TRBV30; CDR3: CAWRGAGGNQPQHF; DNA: TGTGCCTGGAGAGGGGCGGGGGGCAATCAGCCCCAGCATTTT
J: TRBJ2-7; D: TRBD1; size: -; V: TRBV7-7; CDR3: CASSLAGGNEQYF; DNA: TGTGCCAGCAGCTTAGCAGGGGGCAACGAGCAGTACTTC
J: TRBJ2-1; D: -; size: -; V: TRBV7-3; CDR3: CASKTLSGENEQFF; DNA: TGTGCCAGCAAAACGCTATCGGGAGAAAATGAGCAGTTCTTC
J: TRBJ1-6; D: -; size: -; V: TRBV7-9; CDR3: CASSLGGILNSPLHF; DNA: TGTGCCAGCAGCTTAGGGGGCATCCTGAATTCACCCCTCCACTTT
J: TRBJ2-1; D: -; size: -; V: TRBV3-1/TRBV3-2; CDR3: CASSQPTPRTYNEQFF; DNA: TGTGCCAGCAGCCAGCCCACGCCTAGAACCTACAATGAGCAGTTCTTC
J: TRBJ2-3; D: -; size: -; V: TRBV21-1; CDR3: CASSKGGGRGTLEHTDTQYF; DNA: TGTGCCAGCAGCAAAGGGGGGGGCCGGGGGACCCTCGAACACACAGATACGCAGTATTTT
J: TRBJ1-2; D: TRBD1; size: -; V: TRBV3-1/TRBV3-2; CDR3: CASSLPGQAYGYTF; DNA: TGTGCCAGCAGCCTTCCGGGACAGGCCTATGGCTACACCTTC
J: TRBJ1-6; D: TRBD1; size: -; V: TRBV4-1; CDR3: CASSQEQGIGSYNSPLHF; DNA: TGCGCCAGCAGCCAAGAACAGGGGATCGGCTCCTATAATTCACCCCTCCACTTT
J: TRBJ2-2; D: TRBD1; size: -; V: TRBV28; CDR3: CASRLQGAGTGELFF; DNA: TGTGCCAGCAGGCTCCAGGGGGCGGGCACCGGGGAGCTGTTTTTT
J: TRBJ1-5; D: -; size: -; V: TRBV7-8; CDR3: CASSLTGATNQPQHF; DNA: TGTGCCAGCAGCTTAACTGGGGCCACAAATCAGCCCCAGCATTTT
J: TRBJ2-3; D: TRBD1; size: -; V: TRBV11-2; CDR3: CASSVRARQGARTDTQYF; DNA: TGTGCCAGCAGTGTCCGAGCCCGACAGGGGGCGAGGACAGATACGCAGTATTTT
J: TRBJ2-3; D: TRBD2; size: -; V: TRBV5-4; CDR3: CASKSTSLSTDTQYF; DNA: TGTGCCAGCAAATCGACTAGCCTTAGCACAGATACGCAGTATTTT
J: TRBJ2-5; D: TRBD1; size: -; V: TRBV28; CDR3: CASSGGTGGRKETQYF; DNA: TGTGCCAGCAGTGGAGGGACAGGGGGCCGTAAGGAGACCCAGTACTTC
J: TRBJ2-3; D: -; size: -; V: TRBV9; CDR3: CASSVGAQTSTDTQYF; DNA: TGTGCCAGCAGCGTAGGGGCCCAAACTAGCACAGATACGCAGTATTTT
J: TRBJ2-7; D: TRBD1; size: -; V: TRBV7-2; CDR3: CASSLTGTGHLYF; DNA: TGTGCCAGCAGCTTAACAGGGACAGGCCATTTGTACTTC
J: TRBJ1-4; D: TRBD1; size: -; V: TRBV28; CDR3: CASRTPGQMFF; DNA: TGTGCCAGCAGGACCCCGGGACAGATGTTTTTT
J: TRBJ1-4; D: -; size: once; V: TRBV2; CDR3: CATHRAPSSNEKLFF; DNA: TGTGCCACCCATAGAGCTCCCTCGTCAAATGAAAAACTGTTTTTT
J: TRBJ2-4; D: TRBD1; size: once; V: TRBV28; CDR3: CASSLKTGDSKNIQYF; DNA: TGTGCCAGCAGTTTAAAGACAGGGGATTCCAAAAACATTCAGTACTTC
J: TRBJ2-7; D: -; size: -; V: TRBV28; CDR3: CASSPPGLGEQYF; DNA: TGTGCCAGCAGCCCTCCGGGACTGGGCGAGCAGTACTTC
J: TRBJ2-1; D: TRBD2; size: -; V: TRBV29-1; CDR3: CSVGTSGSYNEQFF; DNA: TGCAGCGTGGGGACTAGCGGGTCTTACAATGAGCAGTTCTTC
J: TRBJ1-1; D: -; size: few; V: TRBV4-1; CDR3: CASSLTFYLGREAFF; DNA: TGCGCCAGCAGCCTAACCTTTTATTTAGGGAGGGAAGCTTTCTTT
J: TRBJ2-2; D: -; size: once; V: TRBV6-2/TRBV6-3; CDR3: CASSYAGHTGELFF; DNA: TGTGCCAGCAGTTACGCGGGGCACACCGGGGAGCTGTTTTTT
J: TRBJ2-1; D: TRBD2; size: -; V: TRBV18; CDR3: CASSPPGPPGGEQFF; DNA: TGTGCCAGCTCACCACCTGGGCCTCCCGGGGGGGAGCAGTTCTTC
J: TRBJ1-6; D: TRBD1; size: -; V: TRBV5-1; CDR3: CASSLAGGQGSDSPLHF; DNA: TGCGCCAGCAGCTTGGCCGGAGGACAGGGTTCGGATTCACCCCTCCACTTT
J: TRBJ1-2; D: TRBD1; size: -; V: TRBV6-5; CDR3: CASSLYQGASSGYTF; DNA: TGTGCCAGCAGTTTATATCAGGGGGCGTCTAGTGGCTACACCTTC
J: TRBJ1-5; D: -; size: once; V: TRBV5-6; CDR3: CASSPTGSNQPQHF; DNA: TGTGCCAGCAGCCCAACAGGTAGCAATCAGCCCCAGCATTTT
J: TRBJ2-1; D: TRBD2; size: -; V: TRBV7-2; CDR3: CASSPGTSFYNEQFF; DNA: TGTGCCAGCAGCCCTGGGACTAGCTTCTACAATGAGCAGTTCTTC
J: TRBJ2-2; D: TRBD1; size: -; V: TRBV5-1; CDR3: CASSSTGSNTGELFF; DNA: TGCGCCAGCAGCTCGACAGGGTCGAACACCGGGGAGCTGTTTTTT
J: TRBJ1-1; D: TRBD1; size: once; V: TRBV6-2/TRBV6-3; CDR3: CASSRQGALTGTEAFF; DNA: TGTGCCAGCAGTCGCCAGGGGGCGCTGACGGGGACTGAAGCTTTCTTT
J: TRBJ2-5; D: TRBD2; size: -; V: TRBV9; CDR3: CASSTSGALQETQYF; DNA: TGTGCCAGCAGTACTAGCGGGGCGCTCCAAGAGACCCAGTACTTC
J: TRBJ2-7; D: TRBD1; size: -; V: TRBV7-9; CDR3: CASSPRMKGGRGFYEQYF; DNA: TGTGCCAGCAGCCCCCGCATGAAAGGGGGCAGGGGGTTCTACGAGCAGTACTTC
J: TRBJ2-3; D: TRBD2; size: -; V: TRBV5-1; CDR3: CASSWGGGRPSTDTQYF; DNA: TGCGCCAGCAGCTGGGGCGGCGGGAGGCCTAGCACAGATACGCAGTATTTT
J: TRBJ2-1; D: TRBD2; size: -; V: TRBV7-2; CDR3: CASGLELAGVSADEQFF; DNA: TGTGCCAGCGGTCTGGAACTAGCGGGAGTATCAGCAGATGAGCAGTTCTTC
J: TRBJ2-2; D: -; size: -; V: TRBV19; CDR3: CASSSARGSTGELFF; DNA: TGTGCCAGTAGTTCTGCCCGGGGGAGCACCGGGGAGCTGTTTTTT
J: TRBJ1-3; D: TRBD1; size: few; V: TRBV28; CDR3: CASSDRAVRNTIYF; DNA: TGTGCCAGCAGTGACAGGGCGGTAAGAAACACCATATATTTT
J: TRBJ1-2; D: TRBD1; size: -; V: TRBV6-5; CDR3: CASKSGGFRGYTF; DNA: TGTGCCAGCAAGTCAGGGGGCTTTCGTGGCTACACCTTC
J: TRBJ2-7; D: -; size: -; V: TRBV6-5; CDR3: CASTRASGYEQYF; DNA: TGTGCCAGCACCAGGGCCAGCGGGTACGAGCAGTACTTC
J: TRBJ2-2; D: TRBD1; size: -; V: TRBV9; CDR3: CASSVWTGAGIGNTGELFF; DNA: TGTGCCAGCAGCGTTTGGACAGGGGCGGGGATTGGGAACACCGGGGAGCTGTTTTTT
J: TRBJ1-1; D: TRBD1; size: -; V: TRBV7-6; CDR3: CASSLGRQGVTEAFF; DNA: TGTGCCAGCAGCTTAGGTCGACAGGGGGTCACTGAAGCTTTCTTT
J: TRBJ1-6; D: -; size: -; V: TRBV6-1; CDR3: CASSGAVGGDTPLHF; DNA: TGTGCCAGCAGTGGAGCAGTGGGGGGTGATACACCCCTCCACTTT
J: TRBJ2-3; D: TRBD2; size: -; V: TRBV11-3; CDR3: CASSPSGSDTQYF; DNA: TGTGCCAGCAGCCCTAGCGGGAGTGATACGCAGTATTTT
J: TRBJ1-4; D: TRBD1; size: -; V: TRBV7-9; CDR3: CASSLAVRTGSEKLFF; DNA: TGTGCCAGCAGCTTAGCGGTCCGGACAGGGAGTGAAAAACTGTTTTTT
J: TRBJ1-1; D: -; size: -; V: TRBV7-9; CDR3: CASSSNRVEAFF; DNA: TGTGCCAGCAGCTCCAACAGGGTTGAAGCTTTCTTT
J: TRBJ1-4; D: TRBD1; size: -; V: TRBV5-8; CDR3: CASSFRDRGNEKLFF; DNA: TGTGCCAGCAGCTTCCGGGACAGGGGTAATGAAAAACTGTTTTTT
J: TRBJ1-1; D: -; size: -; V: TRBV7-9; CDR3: CASSADRNTEAFF; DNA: TGTGCCAGCAGTGCAGACAGGAACACTGAAGCTTTCTTT
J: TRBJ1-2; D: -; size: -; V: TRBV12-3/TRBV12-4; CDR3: CASRSGKYGYTF; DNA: TGTGCCAGCCGCTCGGGAAAGTATGGCTACACCTTC
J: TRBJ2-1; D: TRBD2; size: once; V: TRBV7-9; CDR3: CASSRSGRDGEQFF; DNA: TGTGCCAGCTCCCGGAGCGGGAGGGATGGTGAGCAGTTCTTC